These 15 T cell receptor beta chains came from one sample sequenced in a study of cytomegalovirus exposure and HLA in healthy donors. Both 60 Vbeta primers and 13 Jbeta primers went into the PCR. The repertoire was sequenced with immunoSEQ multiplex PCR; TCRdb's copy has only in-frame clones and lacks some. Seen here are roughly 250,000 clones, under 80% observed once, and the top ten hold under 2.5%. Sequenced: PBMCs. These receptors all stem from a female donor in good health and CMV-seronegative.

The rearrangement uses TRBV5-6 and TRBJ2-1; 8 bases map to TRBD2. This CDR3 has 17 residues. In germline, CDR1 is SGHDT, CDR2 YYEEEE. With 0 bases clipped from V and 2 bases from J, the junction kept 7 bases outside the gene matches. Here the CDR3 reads CASSLAGTSGAYNEQFF. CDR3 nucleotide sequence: TGTGCCAGCAGCTTGGCGGGTACTAGCGGCGCCTACAATGAGCAGTTCTTC.

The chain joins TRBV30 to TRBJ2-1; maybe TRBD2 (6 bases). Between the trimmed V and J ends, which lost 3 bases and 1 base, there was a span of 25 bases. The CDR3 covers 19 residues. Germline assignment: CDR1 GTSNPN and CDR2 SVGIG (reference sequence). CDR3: CAWRGVTLGGEGSYNEQFF. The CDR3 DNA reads TGTGCCTGGAGAGGAGTAACCCTTGGAGGGGAAGGGTCCTACAATGAGCAGTTCTTC.

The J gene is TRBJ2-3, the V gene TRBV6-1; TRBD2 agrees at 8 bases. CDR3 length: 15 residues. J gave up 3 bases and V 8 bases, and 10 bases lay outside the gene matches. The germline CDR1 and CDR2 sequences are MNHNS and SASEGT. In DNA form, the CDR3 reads TGTGCCAGCCCCCCAGGCGGCGGGGGGACAGATACGCAGTATTTT. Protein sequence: CASPPGGGGTDTQYF.

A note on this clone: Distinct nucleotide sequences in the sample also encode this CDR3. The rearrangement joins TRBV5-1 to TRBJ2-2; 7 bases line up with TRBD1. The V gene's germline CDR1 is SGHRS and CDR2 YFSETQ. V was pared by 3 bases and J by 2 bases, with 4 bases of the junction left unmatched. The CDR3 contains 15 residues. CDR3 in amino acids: CASSSGQSNTGELFF. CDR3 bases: TGCGCCAGCAGCTCGGGACAGAGTAACACCGGGGAGCTGTTTTTT.

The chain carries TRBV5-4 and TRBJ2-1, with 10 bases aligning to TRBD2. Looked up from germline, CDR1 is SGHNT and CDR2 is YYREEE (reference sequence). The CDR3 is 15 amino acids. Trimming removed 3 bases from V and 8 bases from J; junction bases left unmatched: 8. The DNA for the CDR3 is TGTGCCAGCAGCTCGTCTACTAGCGGGATATATGAGCAGTTCTTC. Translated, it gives CASSSSTSGIYEQFF. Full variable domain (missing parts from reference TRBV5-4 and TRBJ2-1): ETGVTQSPTHLIKTRGQQVTLRCSSQSGHNTVSWYQQALGQGPQFIFQYYREEENGRGNFPPRFSGLQFPNYSSELNVNALELDDSALYLCASSSSTSGIYEQFFGPGTRLTVL.

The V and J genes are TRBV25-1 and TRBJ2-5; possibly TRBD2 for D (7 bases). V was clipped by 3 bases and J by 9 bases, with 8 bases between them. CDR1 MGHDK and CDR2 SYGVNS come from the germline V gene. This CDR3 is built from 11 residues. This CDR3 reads CASSDGGPQYF. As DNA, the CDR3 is TGTGCCAGCAGTGACGGGGGGCCCCAGTACTTC.

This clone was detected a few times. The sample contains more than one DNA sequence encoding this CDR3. The CDR3 is CASSQTGSYEQYF. The CDR3, as DNA: TGCGCCAGCAGCCAGACAGGGTCCTACGAGCAGTACTTC. V gene TRBV4-1 combines with J gene TRBJ2-7; the match to TRBD1 covers 7 bases. V gave up 3 bases and J gave up 1 base; unmatched junction bases: 0. This CDR3 is 13 amino acids long. CDR1 and CDR2 (germline): MGHRA, YSYEKL.

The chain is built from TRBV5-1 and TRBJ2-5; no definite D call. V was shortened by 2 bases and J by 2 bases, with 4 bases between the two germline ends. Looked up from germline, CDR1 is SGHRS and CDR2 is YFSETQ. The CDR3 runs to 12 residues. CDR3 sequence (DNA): TGCGCCAGCAGCTTCACTCAAGAGACCCAGTACTTC. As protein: CASSFTQETQYF. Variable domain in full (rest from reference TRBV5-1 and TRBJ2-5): KAGVTQTPRYLIKTRGQQVTLSCSPISGHRSVSWYQQTPGQGLQFLFEYFSETQRNKGNFPGRFSGRQFSNSRSEMNVSTLELGDSALYLCASSFTQETQYFGPGTRLLVL.

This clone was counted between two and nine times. The CDR3 loop is CASSLGPGTGYEQYF. In DNA form, the CDR3 reads TGCGCCAGCAGCTTGGGACCTGGGACAGGCTACGAGCAGTACTTC. The chain couples TRBV5-1 to TRBJ2-7, with 8 bases matching TRBD1. V shed 0 bases and J 3 bases; nucleotides not matched to a gene: 5. The length of the CDR3 is 15 residues. The V gene's germline CDR1 is SGHRS and CDR2 YFSETQ.

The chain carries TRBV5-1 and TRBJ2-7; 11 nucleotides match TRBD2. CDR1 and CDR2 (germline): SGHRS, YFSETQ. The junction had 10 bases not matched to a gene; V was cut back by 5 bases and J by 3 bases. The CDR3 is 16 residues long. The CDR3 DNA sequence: TGCGCCAGCAGTCTCTCCGGGACTAGCGGATTCTACGAGCAGTACTTC. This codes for CASSLSGTSGFYEQYF.

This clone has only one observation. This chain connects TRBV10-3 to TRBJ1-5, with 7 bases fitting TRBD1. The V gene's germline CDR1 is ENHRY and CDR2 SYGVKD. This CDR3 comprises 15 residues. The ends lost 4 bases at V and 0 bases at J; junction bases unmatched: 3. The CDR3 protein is CAISGDSYSNQPQHF. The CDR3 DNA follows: TGTGCCATCAGTGGGGACAGTTATAGCAATCAGCCCCAGCATTTT.

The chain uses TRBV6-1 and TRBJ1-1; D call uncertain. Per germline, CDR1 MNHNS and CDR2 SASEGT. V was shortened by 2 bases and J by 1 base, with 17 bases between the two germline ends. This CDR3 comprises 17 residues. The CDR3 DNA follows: TGTGCCAGCAGTGAATATGGCCTGACTGGCAGGAACACTGAAGCTTTCTTT. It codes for CASSEYGLTGRNTEAFF.

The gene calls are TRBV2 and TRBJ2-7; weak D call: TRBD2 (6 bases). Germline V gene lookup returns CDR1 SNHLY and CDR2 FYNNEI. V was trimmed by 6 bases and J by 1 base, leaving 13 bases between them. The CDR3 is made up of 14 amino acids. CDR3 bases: TGTGCCAGCAGAGGAGGGCGAAATTCCTACGAGCAGTACTTC. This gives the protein CASRGGRNSYEQYF.

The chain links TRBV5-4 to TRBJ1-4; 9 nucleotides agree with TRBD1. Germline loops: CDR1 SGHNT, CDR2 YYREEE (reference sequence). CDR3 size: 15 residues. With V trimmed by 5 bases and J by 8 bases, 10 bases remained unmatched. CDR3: CASSTTRDRDEKLFF. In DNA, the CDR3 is TGTGCCAGCAGTACTACCCGGGACAGGGACGAAAAACTGTTTTTT. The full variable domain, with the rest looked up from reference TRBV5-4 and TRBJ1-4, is ETGVTQSPTHLIKTRGQQVTLRCSSQSGHNTVSWYQQALGQGPQFIFQYYREEENGRGNFPPRFSGLQFPNYSSELNVNALELDDSALYLCASSTTRDRDEKLFFGSGTQLSVL.

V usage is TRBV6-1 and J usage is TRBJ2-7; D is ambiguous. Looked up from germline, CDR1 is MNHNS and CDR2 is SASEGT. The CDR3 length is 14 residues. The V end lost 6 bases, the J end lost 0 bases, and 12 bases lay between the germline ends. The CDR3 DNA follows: TGTGCCAGCAGGATCGGTGCCGGCTCCTACGAGCAGTACTTC. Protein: CASRIGAGSYEQYF.